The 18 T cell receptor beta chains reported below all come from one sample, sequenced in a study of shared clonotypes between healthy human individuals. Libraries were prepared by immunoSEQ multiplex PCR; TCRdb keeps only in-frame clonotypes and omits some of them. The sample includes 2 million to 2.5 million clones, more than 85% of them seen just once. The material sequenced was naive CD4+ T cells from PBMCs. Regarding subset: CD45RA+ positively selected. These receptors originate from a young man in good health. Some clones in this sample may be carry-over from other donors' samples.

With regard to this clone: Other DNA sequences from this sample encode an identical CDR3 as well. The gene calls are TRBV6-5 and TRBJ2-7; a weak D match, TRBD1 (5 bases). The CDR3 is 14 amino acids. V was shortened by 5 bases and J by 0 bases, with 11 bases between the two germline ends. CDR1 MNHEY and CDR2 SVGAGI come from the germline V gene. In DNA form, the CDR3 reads TGTGCCAGCAGTCATAGACAGTCCTCCTACGAGCAGTACTTC. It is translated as CASSHRQSSYEQYF.

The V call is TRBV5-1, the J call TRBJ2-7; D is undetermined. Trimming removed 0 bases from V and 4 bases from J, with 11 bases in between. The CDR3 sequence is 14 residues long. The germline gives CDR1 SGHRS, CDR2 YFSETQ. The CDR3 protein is CASSLESIGYEQYF. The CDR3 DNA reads TGCGCCAGCAGCTTGGAGTCTATTGGGTACGAGCAGTACTTC.

The CDR3 loop is CASSLSTSTTGDTQYF. CDR3 DNA sequence: TGTGCCAGCAGCTTATCCACCTCTACCACAGGAGATACGCAGTATTTT. This chain connects TRBV7-9 to TRBJ2-3, with D possibly matching TRBD1 (5 bases). The CDR3 consists of 16 residues. Germline V CDR1 and CDR2: SEHNR, FQNEAQ (reference sequence). The V end was cut by 2 bases, the J end by 5 bases, with 17 bases between.

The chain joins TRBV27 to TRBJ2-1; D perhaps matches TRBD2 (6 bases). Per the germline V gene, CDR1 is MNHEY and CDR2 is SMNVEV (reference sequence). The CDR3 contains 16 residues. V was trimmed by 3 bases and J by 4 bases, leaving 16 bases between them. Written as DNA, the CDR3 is TGTGCCAGCAGTTTCCGCAGGGCTAGCGAGTACAATGAGCAGTTCTTC. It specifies CASSFRRASEYNEQFF.

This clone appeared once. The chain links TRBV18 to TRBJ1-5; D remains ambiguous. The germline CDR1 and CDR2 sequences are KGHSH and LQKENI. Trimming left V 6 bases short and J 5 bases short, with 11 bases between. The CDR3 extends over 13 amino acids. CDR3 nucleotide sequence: TGTGCCAGCTCCAATAAAAGGGATCAGCCCCAGCATTTT. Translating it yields CASSNKRDQPQHF.

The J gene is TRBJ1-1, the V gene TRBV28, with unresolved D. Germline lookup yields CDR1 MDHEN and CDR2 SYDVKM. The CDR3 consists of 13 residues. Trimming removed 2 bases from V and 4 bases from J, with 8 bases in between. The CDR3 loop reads CASSLPGTTEAFF. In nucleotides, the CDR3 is TGTGCCAGCAGTTTACCGGGTACCACTGAAGCTTTCTTT.

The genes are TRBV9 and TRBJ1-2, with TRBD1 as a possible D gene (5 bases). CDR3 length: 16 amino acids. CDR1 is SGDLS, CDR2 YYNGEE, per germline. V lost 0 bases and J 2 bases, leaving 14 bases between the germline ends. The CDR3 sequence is CASSVEGRTLNYGYTF. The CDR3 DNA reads TGTGCCAGCAGCGTAGAGGGGAGGACGCTAAACTATGGCTACACCTTC.

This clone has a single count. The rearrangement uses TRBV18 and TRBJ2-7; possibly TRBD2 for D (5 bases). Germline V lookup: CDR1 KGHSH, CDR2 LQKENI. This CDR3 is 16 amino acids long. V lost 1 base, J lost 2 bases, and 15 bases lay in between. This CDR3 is CASSPLSGDLTYEQYF. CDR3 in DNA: TGTGCCAGCTCACCACTAAGCGGCGACCTTACCTACGAGCAGTACTTC. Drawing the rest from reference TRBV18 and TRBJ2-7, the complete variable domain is NAGVMQNPRHLVRRRGQEARLRCSPMKGHSHVYWYRQLPEEGLKFMVYLQKENIIDESGMPKERFSAEFPKEGPSILRIQQVVRGDSAAYFCASSPLSGDLTYEQYFGPGTRLTVT.

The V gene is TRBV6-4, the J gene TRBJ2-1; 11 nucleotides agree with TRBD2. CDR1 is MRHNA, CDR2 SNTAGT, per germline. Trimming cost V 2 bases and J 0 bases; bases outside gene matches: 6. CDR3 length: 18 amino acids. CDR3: CASSDPTTSGDSYNEQFF. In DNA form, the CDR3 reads TGTGCCAGCAGTGACCCTACGACTAGCGGGGACTCCTACAATGAGCAGTTCTTC.

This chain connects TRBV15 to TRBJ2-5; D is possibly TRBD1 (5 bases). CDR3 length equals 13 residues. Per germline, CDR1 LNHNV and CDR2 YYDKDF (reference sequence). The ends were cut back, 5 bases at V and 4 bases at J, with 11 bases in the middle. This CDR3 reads CATSLGVRETQYF. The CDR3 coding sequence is TGTGCCACCAGCCTAGGGGTCAGAGAGACCCAGTACTTC. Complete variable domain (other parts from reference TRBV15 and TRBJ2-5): DAMVIQNPRYQVTQFGKPVTLSCSQTLNHNVMYWYQQKSSQAPKLLFHYYDKDFNNEADTPDNFQSRRPNTSFCFLDIRSPGLGDTAMYLCATSLGVRETQYFGPGTRLLVL.

For the CDR3, the DNA is TGTGCCATCAGTGAGTCTGTTACAGGGGGCTTTGAGCAGTTCTTC. Translated, it gives CAISESVTGGFEQFF. The chain employs TRBV10-3 and TRBJ2-1, with 9 positions matching TRBD1. Germline trimming cut 0 bases from V and 9 bases from J; bases unmatched to any gene: 6. The CDR3 is made up of 15 amino acids. The germline CDR1 and CDR2 sequences are ENHRY and SYGVKD.

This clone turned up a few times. The CDR3 nucleotides are TGCGCCAGCAGCGGATCGGGAGCCTCCTACAATGAGCAGTTCTTC. This codes for CASSGSGASYNEQFF. The chain carries TRBV5-1 and TRBJ2-1; D perhaps matches TRBD2 (6 bases). The CDR3 consists of 15 residues. V lost 4 bases and J 0 bases, leaving 11 bases between the germline ends. The germline V gene encodes CDR1 SGHRS and CDR2 YFSETQ.

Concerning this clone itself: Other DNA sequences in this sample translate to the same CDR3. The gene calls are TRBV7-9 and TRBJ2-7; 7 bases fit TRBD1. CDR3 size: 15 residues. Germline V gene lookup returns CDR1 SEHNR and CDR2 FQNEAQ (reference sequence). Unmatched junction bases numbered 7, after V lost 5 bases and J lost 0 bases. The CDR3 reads CASSPRQGPSYEQYF. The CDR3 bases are TGTGCCAGCAGCCCGAGACAGGGACCCTCCTACGAGCAGTACTTC. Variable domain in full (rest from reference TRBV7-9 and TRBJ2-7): DTGVSQNPRHKITKRGQNVTFRCDPISEHNRLYWYRQTLGQGPEFLTYFQNEAQLEKSRLLSDRFSAERPKGSFSTLEIQRTEQGDSAMYLCASSPRQGPSYEQYFGPGTRLTVT.

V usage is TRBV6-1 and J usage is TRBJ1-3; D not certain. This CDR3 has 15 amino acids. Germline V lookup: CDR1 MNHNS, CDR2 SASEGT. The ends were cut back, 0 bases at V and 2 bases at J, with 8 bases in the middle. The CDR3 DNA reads TGTGCCAGCAGTGAAGCTCGGCCGGCTGGAAACACCATATATTTT. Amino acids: CASSEARPAGNTIYF.

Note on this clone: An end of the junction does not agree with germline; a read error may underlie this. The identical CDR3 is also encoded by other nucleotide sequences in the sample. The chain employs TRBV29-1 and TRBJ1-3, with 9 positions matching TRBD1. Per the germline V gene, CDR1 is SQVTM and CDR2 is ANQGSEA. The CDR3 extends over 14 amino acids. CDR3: CSVDDRGSGNTIYF. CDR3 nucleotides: TGCAGCGTTGACGACAGGGGGTCTGGGAACACCATATATTTT.

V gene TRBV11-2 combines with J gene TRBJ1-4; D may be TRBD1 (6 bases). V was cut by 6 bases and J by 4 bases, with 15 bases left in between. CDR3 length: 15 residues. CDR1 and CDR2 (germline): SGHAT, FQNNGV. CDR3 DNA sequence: TGTGCCAGCAGATGGGGGCCAGGGTTTAATGAAAAACTGTTTTTT. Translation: CASRWGPGFNEKLFF.

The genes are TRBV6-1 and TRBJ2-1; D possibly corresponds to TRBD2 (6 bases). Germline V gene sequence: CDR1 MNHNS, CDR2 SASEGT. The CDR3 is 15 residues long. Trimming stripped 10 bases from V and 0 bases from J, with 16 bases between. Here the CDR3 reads CATTVAANSYNEQFF. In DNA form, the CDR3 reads TGTGCCACCACAGTAGCGGCCAACTCCTACAATGAGCAGTTCTTC.

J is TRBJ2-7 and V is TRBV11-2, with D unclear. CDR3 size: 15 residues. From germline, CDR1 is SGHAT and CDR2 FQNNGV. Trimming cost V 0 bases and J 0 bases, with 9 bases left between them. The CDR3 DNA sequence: TGTGCCAGCAGCTTAGAGGCCGAGAGCTCCTACGAGCAGTACTTC. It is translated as CASSLEAESSYEQYF.